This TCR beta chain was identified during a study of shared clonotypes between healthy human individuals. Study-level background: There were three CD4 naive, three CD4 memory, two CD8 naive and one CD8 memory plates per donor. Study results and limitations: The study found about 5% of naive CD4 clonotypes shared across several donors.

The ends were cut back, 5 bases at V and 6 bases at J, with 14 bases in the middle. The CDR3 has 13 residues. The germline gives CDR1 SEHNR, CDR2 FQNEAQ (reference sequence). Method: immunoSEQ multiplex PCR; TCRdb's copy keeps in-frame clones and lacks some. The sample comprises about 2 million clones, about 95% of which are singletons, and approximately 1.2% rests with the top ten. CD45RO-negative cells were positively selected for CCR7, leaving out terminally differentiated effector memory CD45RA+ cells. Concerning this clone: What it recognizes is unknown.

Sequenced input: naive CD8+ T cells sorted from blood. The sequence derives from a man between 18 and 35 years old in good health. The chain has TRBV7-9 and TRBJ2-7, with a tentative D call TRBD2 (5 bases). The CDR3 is CASSPRTGVEQYF. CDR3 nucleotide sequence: TGTGCCAGCAGCCCAAGGACTGGTGTCGAGCAGTACTTC.